The entry that follows covers one T cell receptor beta chain sequence. Only in-frame clones appear in the TCRdb table, and some are missing; sequencing was by immunoSEQ multiplex PCR. The table has some 7,000 clones, nearly 99% seen once; the top ten hold about 0.6%. This sample was included in a study of T cell clonotyping in hematopoietic cell transplantation. Trimming took 2 bases from V and 3 from J; bases not matched to a gene: 10. CDR1 is PRHDT, CDR2 FYEKMQ, per germline (reference sequence). There are 16 residues in the CDR3. This clonotype was obtained from a male patient aged 55 to 69 who had an allogeneic stem cell transplant from a related donor, so the T cells may come from the graft donor. Some clones in this sample may be carry-over from other donors' samples. The starting material was PBMCs, obtained 30 days after allogeneic stem cell transplant. The chain employs TRBV13 and TRBJ2-7; TRBD2 matches at 7 bases. CDR3 in amino acids: CASSLKGSGRFYEQYF. CDR3 coding DNA: TGTGCCAGCAGCTTAAAGGGGTCCGGGAGGTTCTACGAGCAGTACTTC.